This T cell receptor (beta chain) was profiled in a study of graft-versus-host responses after intestinal transplantation. On the study more broadly: All recipients got anti-thymocyte globulin induction, then tacrolimus and steroids for roughly three years.

Study findings and constraints: Recipient bone marrow held GvH clones, some seen earlier in ileum or blood. Early declines in HvG clones that occurred post-transplant were associated with peak circulating GvH clone levels.

Generated by immunoSEQ multiplex PCR, the TCRdb table keeps only in-frame clones and is missing some. The sample lists some 130,000 clones; roughly 93% were seen once. Trimming removed 6 bases at V and 0 bases at J, with 12 bases between. This CDR3 has 15 residues. Germline CDR1 MNHEY, CDR2 SVGAGI. In regard to this clone: The antigen remains undetermined.

Here the sequenced sample was unstimulated CD4+ T cells sorted from spleen or lymph node cells, taken before intestinal transplant. The TCR comes from a human donor who received an intestinal transplant. J is TRBJ1-5 and V is TRBV6-5; D remains unclear. The chain's CDR3 is CASRLGRFSNQPQHF. The CDR3 DNA is TGTGCCAGCAGACTCGGACGGTTTAGCAATCAGCCCCAGCATTTT.